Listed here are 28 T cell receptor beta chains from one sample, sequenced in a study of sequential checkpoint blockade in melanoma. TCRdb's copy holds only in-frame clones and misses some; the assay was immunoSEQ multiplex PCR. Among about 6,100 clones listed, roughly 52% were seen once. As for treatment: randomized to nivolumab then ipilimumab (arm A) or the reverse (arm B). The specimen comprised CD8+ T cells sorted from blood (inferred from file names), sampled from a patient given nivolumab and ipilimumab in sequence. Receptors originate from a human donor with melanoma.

CDR3 nucleotides: TGTGCCAGCCTCGGACAGAGCTATAGCAATCAGCCCCAGCATTTT. Translated, it gives CASLGQSYSNQPQHF. The V and J genes are TRBV6-1 and TRBJ1-5; D is perhaps TRBD1 (6 bases). Germline assignment: CDR1 MNHNS and CDR2 SASEGT. The ends were cut back, 8 bases at V and 0 bases at J, with 14 bases in the middle. The CDR3 has 15 amino acids.

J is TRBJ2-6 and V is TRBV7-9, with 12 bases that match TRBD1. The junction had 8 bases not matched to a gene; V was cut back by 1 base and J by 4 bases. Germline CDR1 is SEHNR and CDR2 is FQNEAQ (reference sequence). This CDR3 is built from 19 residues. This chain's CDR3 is CASSLVGTGGARGANVLTF. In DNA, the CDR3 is TGTGCCAGCAGCTTAGTAGGGACAGGGGGCGCGAGAGGGGCCAACGTCCTGACTTTC.

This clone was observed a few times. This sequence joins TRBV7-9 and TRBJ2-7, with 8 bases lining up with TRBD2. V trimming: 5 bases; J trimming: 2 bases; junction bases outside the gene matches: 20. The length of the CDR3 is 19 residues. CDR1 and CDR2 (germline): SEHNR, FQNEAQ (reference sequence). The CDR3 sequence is CASSDPVGGRSGLAYEQYF. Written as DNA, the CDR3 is TGTGCCAGCAGCGACCCAGTGGGCGGGAGGTCGGGTCTCGCCTACGAGCAGTACTTC.

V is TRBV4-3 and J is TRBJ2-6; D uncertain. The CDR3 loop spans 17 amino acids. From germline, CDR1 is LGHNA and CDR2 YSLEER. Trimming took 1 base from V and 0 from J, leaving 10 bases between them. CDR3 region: CASSQGGEVSGANVLTF. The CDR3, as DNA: TGCGCCAGCAGCCAAGGCGGTGAGGTCTCTGGGGCCAACGTCCTGACTTTC.

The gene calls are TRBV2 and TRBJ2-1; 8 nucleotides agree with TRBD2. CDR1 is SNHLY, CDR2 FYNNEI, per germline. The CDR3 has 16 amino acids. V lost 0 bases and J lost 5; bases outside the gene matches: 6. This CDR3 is CASSEAASGPDNEQFF. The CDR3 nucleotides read TGTGCCAGCAGTGAAGCCGCTAGCGGGCCAGACAATGAGCAGTTCTTC.

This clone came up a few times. CDR3 residues: CASSVSSGYNEQFF. In nucleotides, the CDR3 is TGTGCCAGCTCGGTATCTAGCGGATACAATGAGCAGTTCTTC. The chain uses TRBV11-3 and TRBJ2-1; 7 nucleotides align to TRBD2. The ends lost 8 bases at V and 4 bases at J; junction bases unmatched: 8. This CDR3 region has 14 residues. Germline lookup yields CDR1 SGHNT and CDR2 YENEEA. Full variable domain (rest looked up from reference TRBV11-3 and TRBJ2-1): EAGVVQSPRYKIIEKKQPVAFWCNPISGHNTLYWYLQNLGQGPELLIRYENEEAVDDSQLPKDRFSAERLKGVDSTLKIQPAELGDSAVYLCASSVSSGYNEQFFGPGTRLTVL.

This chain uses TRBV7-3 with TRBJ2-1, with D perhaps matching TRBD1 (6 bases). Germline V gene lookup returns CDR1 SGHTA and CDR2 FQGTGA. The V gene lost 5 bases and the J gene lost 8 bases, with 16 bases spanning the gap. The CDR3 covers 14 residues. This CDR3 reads CASSQGQFDHEQFF. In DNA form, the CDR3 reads TGTGCCAGCAGCCAAGGACAGTTTGACCATGAGCAGTTCTTC.

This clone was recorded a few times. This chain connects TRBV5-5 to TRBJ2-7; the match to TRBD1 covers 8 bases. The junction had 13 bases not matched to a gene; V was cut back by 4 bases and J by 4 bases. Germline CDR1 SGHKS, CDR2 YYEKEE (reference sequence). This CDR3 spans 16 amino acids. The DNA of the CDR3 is TGTGCCAGCAGCCTACAGGAGACAGGGGAATTGTACGAGCAGTACTTC. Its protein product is CASSLQETGELYEQYF.

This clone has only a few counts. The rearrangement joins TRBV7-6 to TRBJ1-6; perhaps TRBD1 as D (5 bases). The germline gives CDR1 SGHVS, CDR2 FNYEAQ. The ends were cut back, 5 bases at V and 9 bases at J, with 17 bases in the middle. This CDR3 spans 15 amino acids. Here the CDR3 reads CASSPSQGYGSPLHF. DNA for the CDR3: TGTGCCAGCAGCCCTTCCCAGGGTTACGGTTCACCCCTCCACTTT.

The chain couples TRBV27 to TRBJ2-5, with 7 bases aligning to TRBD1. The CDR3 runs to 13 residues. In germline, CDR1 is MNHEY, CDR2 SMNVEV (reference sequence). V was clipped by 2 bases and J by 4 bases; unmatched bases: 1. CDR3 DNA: TGTGCCAGCAGTTTACGGACAGGAGAGACCCAGTACTTC. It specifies CASSLRTGETQYF.

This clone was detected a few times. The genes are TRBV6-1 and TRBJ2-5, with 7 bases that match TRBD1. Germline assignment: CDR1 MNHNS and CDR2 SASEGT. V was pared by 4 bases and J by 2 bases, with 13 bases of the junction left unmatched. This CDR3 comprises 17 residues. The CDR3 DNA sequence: TGTGCCAGCAGTGGGGGGACCGGGACAGCTCTACAAGAGACCCAGTACTTC. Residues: CASSGGTGTALQETQYF.

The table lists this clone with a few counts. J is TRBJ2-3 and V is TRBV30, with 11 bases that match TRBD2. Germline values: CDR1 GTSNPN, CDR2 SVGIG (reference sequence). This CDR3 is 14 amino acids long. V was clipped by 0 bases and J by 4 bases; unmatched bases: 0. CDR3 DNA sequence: TGTGCCTGGAGTGTACTAGCGGGAGCAGATACGCAGTATTTT. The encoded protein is CAWSVLAGADTQYF.

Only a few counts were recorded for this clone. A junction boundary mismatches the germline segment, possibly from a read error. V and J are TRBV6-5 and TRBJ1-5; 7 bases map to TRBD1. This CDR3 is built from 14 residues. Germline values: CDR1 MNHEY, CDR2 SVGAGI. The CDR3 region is CASSHGTVVQAQHF. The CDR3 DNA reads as TGTGCCAGCAGTCACGGGACAGTAGTTCAGGCCCAGCATTTT.

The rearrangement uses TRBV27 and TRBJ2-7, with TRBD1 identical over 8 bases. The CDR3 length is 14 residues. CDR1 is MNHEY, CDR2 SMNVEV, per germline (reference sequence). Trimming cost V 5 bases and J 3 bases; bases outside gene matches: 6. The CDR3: CASSLTGEDYEQYF. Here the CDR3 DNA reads TGTGCCAGCAGTCTGACAGGGGAGGACTACGAGCAGTACTTC.

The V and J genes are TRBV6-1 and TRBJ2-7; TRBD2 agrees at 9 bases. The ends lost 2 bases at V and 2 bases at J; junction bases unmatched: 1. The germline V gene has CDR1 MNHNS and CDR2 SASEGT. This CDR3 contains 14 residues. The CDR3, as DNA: TGTGCCAGCAGTGAACTAGCGGGAACCTACGAGCAGTACTTC. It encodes CASSELAGTYEQYF.

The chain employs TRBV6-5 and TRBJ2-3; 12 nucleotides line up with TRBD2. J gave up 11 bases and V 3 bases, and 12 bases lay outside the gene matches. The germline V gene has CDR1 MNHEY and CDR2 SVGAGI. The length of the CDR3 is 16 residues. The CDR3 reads CASSYHLAGGAEEQYF. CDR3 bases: TGTGCCAGCAGTTATCACCTAGCGGGGGGGGCCGAGGAGCAGTATTTT.

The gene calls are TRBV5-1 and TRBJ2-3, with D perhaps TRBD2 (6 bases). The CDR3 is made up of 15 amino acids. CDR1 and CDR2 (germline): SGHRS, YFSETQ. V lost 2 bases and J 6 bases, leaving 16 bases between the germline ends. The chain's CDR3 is CASSFTLAGGDTQYF. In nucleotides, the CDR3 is TGCGCCAGCAGCTTTACTCTAGCAGGAGGGGATACGCAGTATTTT.

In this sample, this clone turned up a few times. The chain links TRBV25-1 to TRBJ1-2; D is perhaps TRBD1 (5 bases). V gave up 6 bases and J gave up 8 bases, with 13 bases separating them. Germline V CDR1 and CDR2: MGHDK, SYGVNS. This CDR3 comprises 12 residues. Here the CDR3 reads CASSLGRDGYTF. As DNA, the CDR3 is TGTGCCAGCAGCTTAGGGCGGGACGGCTACACCTTC.

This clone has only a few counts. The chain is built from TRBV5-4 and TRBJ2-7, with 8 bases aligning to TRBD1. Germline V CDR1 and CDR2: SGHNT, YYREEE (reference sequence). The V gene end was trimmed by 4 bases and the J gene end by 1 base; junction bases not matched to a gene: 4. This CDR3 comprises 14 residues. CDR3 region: CASSPGQGSYEQYF. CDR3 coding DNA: TGTGCCAGCAGCCCCGGACAGGGTTCCTACGAGCAGTACTTC.

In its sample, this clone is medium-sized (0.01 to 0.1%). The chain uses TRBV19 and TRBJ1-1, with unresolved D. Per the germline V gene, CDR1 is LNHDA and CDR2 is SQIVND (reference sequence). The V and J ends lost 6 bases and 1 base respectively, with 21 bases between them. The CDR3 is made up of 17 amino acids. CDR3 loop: CASRAISTVKRNTEAFF. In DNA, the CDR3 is TGTGCCAGTAGAGCCATTTCCACGGTAAAAAGGAACACTGAAGCTTTCTTT.

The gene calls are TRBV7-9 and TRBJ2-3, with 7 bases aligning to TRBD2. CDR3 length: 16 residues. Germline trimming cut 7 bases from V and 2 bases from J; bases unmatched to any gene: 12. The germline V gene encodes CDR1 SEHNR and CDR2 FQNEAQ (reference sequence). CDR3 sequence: CASTPSGAGITDTQYF. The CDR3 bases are TGTGCCAGCACCCCGTCGGGAGCGGGAATCACAGATACGCAGTATTTT.

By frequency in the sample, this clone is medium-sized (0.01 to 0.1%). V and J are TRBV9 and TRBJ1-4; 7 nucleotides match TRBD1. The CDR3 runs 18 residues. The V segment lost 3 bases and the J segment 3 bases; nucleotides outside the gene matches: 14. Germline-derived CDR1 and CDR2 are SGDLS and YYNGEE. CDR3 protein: CASSDIDRARNSNEKLFF. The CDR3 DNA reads TGTGCCAGCAGCGACATTGACAGGGCTAGGAACTCTAATGAAAAACTGTTTTTT.

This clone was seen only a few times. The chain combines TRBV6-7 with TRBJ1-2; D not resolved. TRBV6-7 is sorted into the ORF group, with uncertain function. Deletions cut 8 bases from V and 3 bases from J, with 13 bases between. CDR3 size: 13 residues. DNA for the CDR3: TGTGCCAGCGACCACGGGAGGGACTATGGCTACACCTTC. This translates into CASDHGRDYGYTF.

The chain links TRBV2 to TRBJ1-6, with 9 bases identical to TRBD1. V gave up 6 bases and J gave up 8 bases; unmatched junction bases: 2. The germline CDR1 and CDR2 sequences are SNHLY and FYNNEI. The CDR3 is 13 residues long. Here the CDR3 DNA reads TGTGCCAGCAGCTGGGACAGGGATTCACCCCTCCACTTT. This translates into CASSWDRDSPLHF.

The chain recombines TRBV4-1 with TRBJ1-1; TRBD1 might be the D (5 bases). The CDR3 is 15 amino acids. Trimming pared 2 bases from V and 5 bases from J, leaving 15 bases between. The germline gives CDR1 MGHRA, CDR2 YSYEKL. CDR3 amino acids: CASSQLYRGGTEAFF. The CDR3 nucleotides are TGCGCCAGCAGCCAACTTTATCGGGGGGGGACTGAAGCTTTCTTT.

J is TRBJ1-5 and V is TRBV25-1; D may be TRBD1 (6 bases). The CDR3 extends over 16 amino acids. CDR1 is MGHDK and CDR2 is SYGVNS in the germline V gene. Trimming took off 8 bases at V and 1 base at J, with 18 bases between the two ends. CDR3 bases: TGTGCCAGCTTGGGTAGGGACATTCTAAGCAATCAGCCCCAGCATTTT. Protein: CASLGRDILSNQPQHF.

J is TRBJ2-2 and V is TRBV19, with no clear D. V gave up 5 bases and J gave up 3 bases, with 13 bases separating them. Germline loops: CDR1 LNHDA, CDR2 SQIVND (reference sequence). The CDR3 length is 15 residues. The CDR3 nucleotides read TGTGCCAGTAGTCCGGTAGTCGCGGACACCGGGGAGCTGTTTTTT. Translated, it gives CASSPVVADTGELFF.

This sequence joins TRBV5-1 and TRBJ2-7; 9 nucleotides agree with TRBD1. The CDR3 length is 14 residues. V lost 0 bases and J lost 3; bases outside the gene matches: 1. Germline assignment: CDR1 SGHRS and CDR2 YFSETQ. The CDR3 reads CASSLGTGVYEQYF. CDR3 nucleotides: TGCGCCAGCAGCTTGGGGACAGGGGTCTACGAGCAGTACTTC.